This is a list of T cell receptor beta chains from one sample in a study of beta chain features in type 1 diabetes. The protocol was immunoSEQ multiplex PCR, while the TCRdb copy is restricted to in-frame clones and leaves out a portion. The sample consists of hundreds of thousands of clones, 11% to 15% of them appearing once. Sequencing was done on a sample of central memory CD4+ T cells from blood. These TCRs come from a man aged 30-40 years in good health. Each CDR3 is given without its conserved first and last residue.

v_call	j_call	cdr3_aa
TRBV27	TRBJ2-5	ASSPRGYETQY
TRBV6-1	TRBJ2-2	ASSESWFTGELF
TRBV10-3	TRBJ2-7	AINTGTGGYEQY
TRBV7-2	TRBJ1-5	ASSLGDRRFQPQH
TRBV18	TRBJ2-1	ASSSSGLSYNEQF
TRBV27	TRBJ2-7	ASQRTESSSYEQY
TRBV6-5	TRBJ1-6	ASIGQGGNSPLH
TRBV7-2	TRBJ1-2	ASSQRQGEYGYT
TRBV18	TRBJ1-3	ASSTGQGAYTIY
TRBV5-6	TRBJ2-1	ASSLASLADYNEQF
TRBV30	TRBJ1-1	AWSRQSTEAF
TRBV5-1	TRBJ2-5	ASSRSQETQY
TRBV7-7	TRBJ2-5	ASSGGSSGGAKETQY
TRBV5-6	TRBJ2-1	ASSLRGRAGNEQF
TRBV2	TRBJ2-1	ASSEGASYNEQF
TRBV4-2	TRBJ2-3	ASSQSGSSGLDTQY
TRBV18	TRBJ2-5	ASSPNLGAMETQY
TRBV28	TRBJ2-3	ASSPFGGSTDTQY
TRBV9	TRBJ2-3	ASGGSRYTQY
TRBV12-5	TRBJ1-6	ASGSGQDYNSPLH
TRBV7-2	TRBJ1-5	ASSLESLGNQPQH
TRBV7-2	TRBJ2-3	ASSFGLKDTQY
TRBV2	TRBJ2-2	ASSFQRGGRAGELF
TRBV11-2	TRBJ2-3	ASSPLLRTDTQY
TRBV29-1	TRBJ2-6	SATVGAGANVLT
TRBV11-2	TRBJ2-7	ASSLDRREQY
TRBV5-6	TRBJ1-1	ASSEKGQGYTEAF
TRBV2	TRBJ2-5	ASSETETQY
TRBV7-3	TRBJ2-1	ASSPGTDGNEQF
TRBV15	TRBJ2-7	ATSRVQGPSEQY
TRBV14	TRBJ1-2	ASSRAVGAHGYT
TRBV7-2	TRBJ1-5	ASSSRSNQPQH
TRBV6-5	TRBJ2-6	ASSYRGSGANVLT
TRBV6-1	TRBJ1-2	ASSEGGWAGGYT
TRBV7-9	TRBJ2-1	ASSLEWERNEQF
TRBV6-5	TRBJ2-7	ASSRHGHEQY
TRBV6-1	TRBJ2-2	ASSPITNTGELF
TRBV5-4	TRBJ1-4	ASSSPGRANEKLF
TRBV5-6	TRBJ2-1	ASSSSRGQRSYNEQF
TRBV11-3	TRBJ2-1	ASSLFGGGYNEQF
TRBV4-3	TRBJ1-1	ASSQGTTLNTEAF
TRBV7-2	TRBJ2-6	ASRQQGSGANVLT
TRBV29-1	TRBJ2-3	SVEAARDTQY
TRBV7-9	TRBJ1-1	ASGTPRGQLAANTEAF
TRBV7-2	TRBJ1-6	ASSALGEGNSPLH
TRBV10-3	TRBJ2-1	AIRDLNNEQF
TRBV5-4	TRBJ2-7	ASSLDNSYEQY
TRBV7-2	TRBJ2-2	ASSLTFDFTGELF
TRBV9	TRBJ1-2	ASSLSTGFKGYT
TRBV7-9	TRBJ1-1	ASSPTGVNTEAF
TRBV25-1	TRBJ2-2	ASRTQGVDTGELF
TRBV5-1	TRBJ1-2	ASSFSPRDGYT
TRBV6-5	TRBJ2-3	ASSYGGPDTQY
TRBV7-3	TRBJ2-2	ASSSLRDTGELF